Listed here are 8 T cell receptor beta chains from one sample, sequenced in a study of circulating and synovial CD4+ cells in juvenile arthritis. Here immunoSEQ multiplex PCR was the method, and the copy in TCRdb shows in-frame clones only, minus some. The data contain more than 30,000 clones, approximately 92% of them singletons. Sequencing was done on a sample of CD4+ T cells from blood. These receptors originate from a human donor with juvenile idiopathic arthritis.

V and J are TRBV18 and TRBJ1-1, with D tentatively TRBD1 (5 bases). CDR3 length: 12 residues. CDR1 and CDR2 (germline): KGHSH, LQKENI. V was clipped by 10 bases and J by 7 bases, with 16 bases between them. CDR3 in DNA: TGTGCCACCGGCCCGGACACCTATGAAGCTTTCTTT. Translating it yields CATGPDTYEAFF.

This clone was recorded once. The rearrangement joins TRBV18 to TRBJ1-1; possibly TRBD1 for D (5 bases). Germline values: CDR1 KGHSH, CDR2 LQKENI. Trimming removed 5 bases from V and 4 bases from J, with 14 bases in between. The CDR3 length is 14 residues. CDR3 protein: CASSSGSSSTEAFF. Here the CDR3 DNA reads TGTGCCAGCTCATCAGGGTCTAGTAGCACTGAAGCTTTCTTT.

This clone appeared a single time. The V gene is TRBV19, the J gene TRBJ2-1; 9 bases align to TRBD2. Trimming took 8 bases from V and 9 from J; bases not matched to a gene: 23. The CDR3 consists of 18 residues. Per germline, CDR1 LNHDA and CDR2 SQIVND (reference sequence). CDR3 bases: TGTGCCAGTCGATCGACTAGCGGTAAACGACCCAGGGGTGCTGAGCAGTTCTTC. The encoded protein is CASRSTSGKRPRGAEQFF.

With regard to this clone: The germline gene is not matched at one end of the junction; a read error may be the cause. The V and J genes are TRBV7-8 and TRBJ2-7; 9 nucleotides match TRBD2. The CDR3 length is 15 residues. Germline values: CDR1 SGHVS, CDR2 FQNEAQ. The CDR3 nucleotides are TGTGCCAGCAGCTTAGAAGGGCTAGCGGGATATGGGAAGCACTTC. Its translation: CASSLEGLAGYGKHF.

CDR3 sequence: CASSPDRGTDTQYF. CDR3 in DNA: TGTGCCAGTAGTCCGGACAGGGGGACGGATACGCAGTATTTT. The rearrangement joins TRBV19 to TRBJ2-3; 10 nucleotides agree with TRBD1. Germline trimming cut 5 bases from V and 6 bases from J; bases unmatched to any gene: 5. The CDR3 is 14 amino acids. Germline values: CDR1 LNHDA, CDR2 SQIVND (reference sequence).

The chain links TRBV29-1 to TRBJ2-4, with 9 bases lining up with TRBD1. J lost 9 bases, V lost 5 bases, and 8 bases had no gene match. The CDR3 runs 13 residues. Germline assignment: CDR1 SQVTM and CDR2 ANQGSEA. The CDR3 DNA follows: TGCAGCGTTTCGACAGGGGGGATAAGCATTCAGTACTTC. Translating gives CSVSTGGISIQYF. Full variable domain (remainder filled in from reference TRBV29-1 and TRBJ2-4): SAVISQKPSRDICQRGTSLTIQCQVDSQVTMMFWYRQQPGQSLTLIATANQGSEATYESGFVIDKFPISRPNLTFSTLTVSNMSPEDSSIYLCSVSTGGISIQYFGAGTRLSVL.

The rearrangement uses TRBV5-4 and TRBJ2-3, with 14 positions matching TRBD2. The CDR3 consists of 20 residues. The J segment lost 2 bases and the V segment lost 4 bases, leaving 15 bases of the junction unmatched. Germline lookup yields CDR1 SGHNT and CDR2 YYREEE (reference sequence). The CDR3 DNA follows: TGTGCCAGCAGCGATAGACTAGCGGGAGGGCCTAGGATGCCCACAGATACGCAGTATTTT. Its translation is CASSDRLAGGPRMPTDTQYF. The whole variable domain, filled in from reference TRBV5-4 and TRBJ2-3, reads ETGVTQSPTHLIKTRGQQVTLRCSSQSGHNTVSWYQQALGQGPQFIFQYYREEENGRGNFPPRFSGLQFPNYSSELNVNALELDDSALYLCASSDRLAGGPRMPTDTQYFGPGTRLTVL.

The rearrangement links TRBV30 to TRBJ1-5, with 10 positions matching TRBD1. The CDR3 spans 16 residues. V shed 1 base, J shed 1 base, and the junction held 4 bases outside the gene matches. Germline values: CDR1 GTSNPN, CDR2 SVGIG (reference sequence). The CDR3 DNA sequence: TGTGCCTGGAGTGACCGGGACAGGGGAAGCAATCAGCCCCAGCATTTT. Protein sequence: CAWSDRDRGSNQPQHF.